This is a list of T cell receptor beta chains from one sample in a study of blood T cell repertoires in COVID-19. Using immunoSEQ multiplex PCR, the repertoire was profiled, and TCRdb retains in-frame clones only, with some absent. The repertoire holds roughly 240,000 clones, around 80% seen once, with over 2% in the top ten. Material for sequencing was peripheral blood. The source of these receptors is a man in his forties who had recovered from COVID-19. The CDR3 runs from the conserved cysteine through the conserved F or W. The D gene is left open where the match is weak. For some rows the clone size is stated as once, few or many, or as a class when expanded; others skip it.

d_call clone_size j_call v_call cdr3_nt cdr3_aa
. . TRBJ2-7 TRBV12-3/TRBV12-4 TGTGCCAGCAGTCACAATCCGGGGGTCGAGCAGTACTTC CASSHNPGVEQYF
. . TRBJ2-5 TRBV6-5 TGTGCCAGCAGTTACTCTCCCGGACTCGCTCAAGAGACCCAGTACTTC CASSYSPGLAQETQYF
. once TRBJ2-1 TRBV18 TGTGCCAGCTCACTTATTCGGGATAATGAGCAGTTCTTC CASSLIRDNEQFF
. . TRBJ2-7 TRBV20-1 TGCAGTGCTAGTAATCGGCTGGGGGGGCAGTACTTC CSASNRLGGQYF
. once TRBJ1-4 TRBV14 TGTGCCAGCAGCCAAGCCCTGGGGGGTGGCGAAAAACTGTTTTTT CASSQALGGGEKLFF
TRBD2 . TRBJ2-7 TRBV3-1/TRBV3-2 TGTGCCAGCAGCCAAGACGGTCTAGCGGGGGGCTCGAGCTCCTACGAGCAGTACTTC CASSQDGLAGGSSSYEQYF
. . TRBJ1-2 TRBV19 TGTGCCAGTAGTATAGAGGCAGGGAGGGACTATGGCTACACCTTC CASSIEAGRDYGYTF
TRBD1 . TRBJ2-5 TRBV5-8 TGTGCCAGCAGCTTGGAGACAGGGGTCCAAGAGACCCAGTACTTC CASSLETGVQETQYF
. few TRBJ1-3 TRBV4-1 TGCGCCAGCAGCCAAGTTATAGTTTTCGGTCTCTCTCCCTTCTCTGGAAACACCATATATTTT CASSQVIVFGLSPFSGNTIYF
. . TRBJ1-1 TRBV21-1 TGTGCCAGCAGCATGTCTGTGCGGGCTAAGAACACTGAAGCTTTCTTT CASSMSVRAKNTEAFF
TRBD2 . TRBJ2-7 TRBV18 TGTGCCAGCTCACCAAGCCTAGCGGGCCTCTACGAGCAGTACTTC CASSPSLAGLYEQYF
. . TRBJ1-2 TRBV7-9 TGTGCCAGCAGCTTATCGACCGAGCGCTATGGCTACACCTTC CASSLSTERYGYTF
. . TRBJ2-5 TRBV19 TGTGCCAGTAGTTTAGGGCAGGGTCGGGAGACCCAGTACTTC CASSLGQGRETQYF
. . TRBJ2-7 TRBV6-5 TGTGCCAGCAGTTTGGGACAAGAGCAGTACTTC CASSLGQEQYF
. . TRBJ1-2 TRBV18 TGTGCCAGCTCACCAAGTCAAGTAGATGGCTACACCTTC CASSPSQVDGYTF
TRBD2 . TRBJ2-2 TRBV28 TGTGCCAGCACCCCATATGGGGGGGGGAACACCGGGGAGCTGTTTTTT CASTPYGGGNTGELFF
TRBD2 . TRBJ2-5 TRBV5-1 TGCGCCAGCAGCTTGGAATTCGGGACTAGCGGACGGGTGACCCAGTACTTC CASSLEFGTSGRVTQYF
. . TRBJ1-5 TRBV5-4 TGTGCCAGCAGCTATGGGGGGGCAGGTCAGCCCCAGCATTTT CASSYGGAGQPQHF
. . TRBJ1-1 TRBV7-2 TGTGCCAGCAGCTTATCTTTCACTGAAGCTTTCTTT CASSLSFTEAFF
. . TRBJ2-7 TRBV6-5 TGTGCCAGCAGTTATGGCAGGGATGTCGACGAGCAGTACTTC CASSYGRDVDEQYF
TRBD1 . TRBJ2-2 TRBV6-5 TGTGCCAGCAGTCGCCTACAGGGGACCGGGGAGCTGTTTTTT CASSRLQGTGELFF
. . TRBJ2-7 TRBV11-2 TGTGCCAGCAGCTTAATCAGGGGAGTCTTCTACGAGCAGTACTTC CASSLIRGVFYEQYF
. . TRBJ2-2 TRBV6-5 TGTGCCAGCAGATCGGGACTGCACCACACCGGGGAGCTGTTTTTT CASRSGLHHTGELFF
TRBD2 once TRBJ2-3 TRBV7-8 TGTGCCAGCAGCCTAGCGGGAGGGGCAGATACGCAGTATTTT CASSLAGGADTQYF
TRBD2 . TRBJ2-5 TRBV7-2 TGTGCCAGCAGCTTAGCGGGAGGGAACCAAGAGACCCAGTACTTC CASSLAGGNQETQYF
. once TRBJ2-7 TRBV19 TGTGCCAGTAGTATAAGACTCACCGGCCCCTACGAGCAGTACTTC CASSIRLTGPYEQYF
TRBD1 . TRBJ2-5 TRBV6-1 TGTGCCAGCAGTGCCTATAAGGGACAGGGATTCGTCGGTAAATGGGAGACCCAGTACTTC CASSAYKGQGFVGKWETQYF
. . TRBJ2-3 TRBV11-2 TGTGCCAGCAGCTTGGAACTAGCAGATACGCAGTATTTT CASSLELADTQYF
. . TRBJ1-6 TRBV27 TGTGCCAGCAGTTTAAAGGGGCAGCGGGATAATTCACCCCTCCACTTT CASSLKGQRDNSPLHF
TRBD1 once TRBJ1-2 TRBV7-9 TGTGCCAGCAGGAAGGGACAGGGACAAGGATATGGCTACACCTTC CASRKGQGQGYGYTF
. once TRBJ2-7 TRBV19 TGTGCCAGTAGTCACGGAGGGGACGAGCAGTACTTC CASSHGGDEQYF
. . TRBJ2-1 TRBV6-5 TGTGCCAGCAGTACTGCCGTGGAGCAGTTCTTC CASSTAVEQFF
TRBD2 once TRBJ2-5 TRBV30 TGTGCCTTAGCGGGAGTGGGGGAGACCCAGTACTTC CALAGVGETQYF
. . TRBJ2-3 TRBV18 TGTGCCAGCTCACGTACAGCCCCGGGCACAGATACGCAGTATTTT CASSRTAPGTDTQYF
TRBD2 . TRBJ2-1 TRBV3-1/TRBV3-2 TGTGCCAGCAGCCAAGGGGGACTATACTCCTACAATGAGCAGTTCTTC CASSQGGLYSYNEQFF
. . TRBJ1-6 TRBV5-4 TGTGCCAGCAGCTTGAGGGACAAAAATTCACCCCTCCACTTT CASSLRDKNSPLHF
. . TRBJ1-4 TRBV12-3/TRBV12-4 TGTGCCAGCGAGGGTGGGGAAAAACTGTTTTTT CASEGGEKLFF
TRBD2 . TRBJ2-7 TRBV2 TGTGCCAGCAGTAGGGACTACTCCTACGAGCAGTACTTC CASSRDYSYEQYF
TRBD2 . TRBJ2-1 TRBV27 TGTGCCAGCAGTTCGACTAGCGGGGGGGCCCCAGGTGAGCAGTTCTTC CASSSTSGGAPGEQFF
TRBD1 . TRBJ2-1 TRBV3-1/TRBV3-2 TGTGCCAGCAGCCAATCATGGACAGGGACCAATGAGCAGTTCTTC CASSQSWTGTNEQFF